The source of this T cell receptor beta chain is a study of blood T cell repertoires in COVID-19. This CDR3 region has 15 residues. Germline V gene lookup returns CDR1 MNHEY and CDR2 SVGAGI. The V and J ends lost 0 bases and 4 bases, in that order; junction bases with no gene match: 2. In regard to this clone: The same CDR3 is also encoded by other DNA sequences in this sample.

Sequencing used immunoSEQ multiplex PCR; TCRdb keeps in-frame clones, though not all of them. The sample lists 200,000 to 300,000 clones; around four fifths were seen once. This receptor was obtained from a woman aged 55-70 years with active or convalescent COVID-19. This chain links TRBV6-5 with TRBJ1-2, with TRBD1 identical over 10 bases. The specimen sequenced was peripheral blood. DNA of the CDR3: TGTGCCAGCAGTTACTCCGGACAGGGGGGCTATGGCTACACCTTC. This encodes CASSYSGQGGYGYTF.